This record looks at one TCR beta chain sequence and its context. The trim removed 4 bases at V and 5 bases at J, leaving 4 bases unmatched. The length of the CDR3 is 14 residues. The germline CDR1 and CDR2 sequences are SGDLS and YYNGEE. The data are from a study of blood T cells in healthy people across ages. PBMCs were isolated at a quantity of at least 6 million per sample. A sample-barcoded 5' primer and a J-beta primer mix were used in a second PCR of about 7 to 12 cycles. TCRdb itself ran the 5' RACE reads through MiXCR, one entry per CDR3 protein. Of 540,000 or so distinct CDR3 sequences in the sample, approximately 25% were seen once. These data were also reused for a study on T cells of mothers and their children. That report adds: Thymic selection shapes TCR recombination output in related pairs, and it does so similarly in unrelated pairs.

The TCR originated in a boy younger than 18 in good health. Sequencing was performed on blood. The rearrangement joins TRBV9 to TRBJ1-4; 8 bases line up with TRBD1. CDR3 sequence (DNA): TGTGCCAGCAGCCCTACAGGGGGGAATGAAAAACTGTTTTTT. It specifies CASSPTGGNEKLFF.